This T cell receptor beta chain was captured in a study of shared clonotypes between healthy human individuals. Study-level findings and limits: Only a few donors were included, so the genetic and exposure-history diversity represented was limited. What naive subsets generally showed was a larger estimated richness than memory subsets showed.

It was across several immunoSEQ plates that each subset's genomic DNA was evenly split. In replicate PCRs of sorted subsets, roughly 200 ng DNA, tens of thousands of T cell genomes, was used. Sequencing was performed with immunoSEQ multiplex PCR; in TCRdb, only in-frame clones are kept and a portion is missing. The sample lists 1,100,000 or so clones; around three quarters were seen once. Looked up from germline, CDR1 is SGHTA and CDR2 is FQGNSA. Trimming took 5 bases from V and 0 from J, leaving 14 bases between them. The CDR3 length is 16 residues. As to this clone: Its cognate antigen is unknown.

The chain has TRBV7-2 and TRBJ1-3, with D tentatively TRBD1 (5 bases). The origin of this receptor is a young man in good health. Some clones in this sample may be carry-over from other donors' samples. The sequenced sample was memory CD4+ T cells from PBMCs. The subset is: CD45RA-negative fraction. DNA for the CDR3: TGTGCCAGCAGCCCGCGGGGGGGTGGCTCTGGAAACACCATATATTTT. Its protein is CASSPRGGGSGNTIYF.